This entry lists 2 T cell receptor beta chains sequenced from one sample in a study of T cell repertoires in cytomegalovirus infection (dated by TCRdb to the late 2010s). The sequencer listed for this sample is Illumina HiSeq 1500. In-frame beta chains were kept once TCRdb had trimmed the public reads at Q25 with fastp and called clones with MiXCR. Each CDR3 protein gets just one entry, which takes the most common genes and DNA from the rows behind it. A total of a few hundred thousand distinct CDR3 sequences appear in this sample, less than 30% of them only once. The top ten hold about 13% of the sample. The sequenced material came from PBMCs. These receptors were obtained from a human donor in good health (CMV status not recorded). Some clones in this sample may be carry-over from other donors' samples.

The chain recombines TRBV11-1 with TRBJ2-1, with D possibly TRBD2 on 6 matching bases. The germline gives CDR1 SGHAT, CDR2 FQDESV (reference sequence). This CDR3 is 14 amino acids long. V lost 4 bases to trimming and J lost 8 bases, with 15 bases between them. The CDR3 nucleotides are TGTGCCAGCAGCTACGGGGGAGGTAGAGATGAGCAGTTCTTC. This sequence encodes CASSYGGGRDEQFF.

This clonotype was counted between two and nine times. V and J are TRBV20-1 and TRBJ1-5; D not resolved. Germline lookup yields CDR1 DFQATT and CDR2 SNEGSKA (reference sequence). The CDR3 runs 14 residues. Trimming removed 3 bases from V and 1 base from J, with 10 bases in between. The CDR3 DNA reads as TGCAGTGCTAGGGGCTTGTTGAGCAATCAGCCCCAGCATTTT. Translating it yields CSARGLLSNQPQHF.